This TCR beta chain was found in a study of cytomegalovirus exposure and HLA in healthy donors. Study-level findings and limits: A later analysis found that most CMV-associated TCR beta chains appeared HLA-restricted.

The PCR ran on 60 Vbeta and 13 Jbeta primers. The assay was immunoSEQ multiplex PCR, and TCRdb's table has in-frame clones only and misses some. This sample yields 100,000 to 150,000 clones, of which 80% are seen a single time; about 1.2% belongs to the top ten. Donors in the study were healthy people who gave bone marrow. Note on this clone: Its target is not known.

The sequenced sample was PBMCs. The sequence derives from a female donor in good health and CMV-seronegative.

CDR3 DNA sequence: TGTGCCAGTACAGCAGGCCGGTGGGCTAACTATGGCTACACCTTC. Its protein product is CASTAGRWANYGYTF. V usage is TRBV19 and J usage is TRBJ1-2, with D uncertain. CDR3 size: 15 residues. Per germline, CDR1 LNHDA and CDR2 SQIVND (reference sequence). The germline V and J ends were trimmed by 7 bases and 0 bases, with 15 bases remaining between them.